Below, one T cell receptor (beta chain) is given with its context. The antigen is not known. The CDR3 runs 15 residues. Trimming removed 2 bases from V and 3 bases from J, with 13 bases in between. The record originates from a study of T cells in Graves' hyperthyroidism and ophthalmopathy. Findings and limits, study-wide: The model identified upcoming ophthalmopathy a median 6.5 months ahead of onset.

TCR beta CDR3 region amplification was performed from RNA transcripts. TCR CDR3 regions were first amplified by RT-PCR with HTBI primers. TCRdb called the multiplex PCR reads again in MiXCR, with one record for every CDR3 protein. The table has about 350,000 distinct CDR3 sequences, roughly 20% seen once. Sequencing was done on a sample of blood. J is TRBJ1-2 and V is TRBV12-3 or TRBV12-4; D may be TRBD1 (6 bases). This sequence was found in a woman aged 40 to 50 with Graves' ophthalmopathy. CDR3 nucleotide sequence: TGTGCCAGCAGTTTAAGGGGGGTCAGGGACTATGGCTACACCTTC. The encoded protein is CASSLRGVRDYGYTF.